The 15 T cell receptor beta chains reported below all come from one sample, sequenced in a study of molecular identifiers for immune sequencing clone quantification. TCRdb processed the PCR reads anew with MiXCR; each CDR3 protein has one entry. The sample has under 800,000 distinct CDR3 sequences, 25% seen once; the top ten hold 0.78%. The sample consisted of naive CD8+ T cells from blood, with Jurkat cell RNA spiked in. Regarding subset: FACS-sorted CD8+CD4-CCR7+CD45RA+ naive T cells. Receptor source: a human donor in good health. Some libraries in this study had Jurkat cell RNA spiked in.

This clonotype was found a few times. The chain couples TRBV11-3 to TRBJ2-1, with 8 bases lining up with TRBD2. The trim removed 2 bases at V and 0 bases at J, leaving 3 bases unmatched. The CDR3 is 16 amino acids. The germline CDR1 and CDR2 sequences are SGHNT and YENEEA. For the CDR3, the DNA is TGTGCCAGCAGCTTAAGCGGGGGCGCCTCCTACAATGAGCAGTTCTTC. It encodes CASSLSGGASYNEQFF.

The CDR3 nucleotides read TGTGCCAGCAGCTTAGGGACAGGGGAAAGGTACGAGCAGTACTTC. This codes for CASSLGTGERYEQYF. V is TRBV7-6 and J is TRBJ2-7; 9 positions agree with TRBD1. V trimming: 1 base; J trimming: 4 bases; junction bases outside the gene matches: 5. The CDR3 runs 15 residues. Germline loops: CDR1 SGHVS, CDR2 FNYEAQ.

A few counts support this clonotype. The V call is TRBV5-1, the J call TRBJ2-7; TRBD1 matches at 7 bases. From germline, CDR1 is SGHRS and CDR2 YFSETQ. Trimming cost V 4 bases and J 4 bases; bases outside gene matches: 14. The CDR3 runs to 16 residues. The chain's CDR3 is CASSPAATGFPYEQYF. The CDR3 DNA sequence: TGCGCCAGCAGCCCTGCTGCGACAGGGTTTCCTTACGAGCAGTACTTC.

This clonotype was seen only once. The chain couples TRBV6-5 to TRBJ1-5; D not certain. Trimming pared 6 bases from V and 7 bases from J, leaving 13 bases between. In germline, CDR1 is MNHEY, CDR2 SVGAGI. This CDR3 has 13 amino acids. This CDR3 is CASSSGIRQPQHF. The CDR3 DNA reads as TGTGCCAGCAGCTCCGGGATACGACAGCCCCAGCATTTT.

Comments on this clonotype: A single base separates this from a much larger clone, so it may be a read error. CDR3 nucleotides: TGCGCCCGCAGCCCTGACCTCTCCTATAATTCACCCCTCCACTTT. Amino acids: CARSPDLSYNSPLHF. The chain recombines TRBV5-1 with TRBJ1-6; D is unclear. The CDR3 consists of 15 residues. CDR1 and CDR2 from the germline V gene are SGHRS and YFSETQ.

The V call is TRBV20-1, the J call TRBJ2-3, with TRBD2 matching over 12 bases. The CDR3 contains 18 residues. The V and J ends lost 3 bases and 2 bases, in that order; junction bases with no gene match: 12. The V gene's germline CDR1 is DFQATT and CDR2 SNEGSKA (reference sequence). CDR3 coding DNA: TGCAGTGCTAGCGGGCTAGCGGGAGGGGGTTCCCACACAGATACGCAGTATTTT. Protein sequence: CSASGLAGGGSHTDTQYF.

With regard to this clonotype: With a much larger clone just one base away, this may be a read error. The chain joins TRBV7-9 to TRBJ2-7; no definite D call. CDR3 length: 12 amino acids. V dropped 4 bases and J dropped 7 bases, with 11 bases sitting between them. Looked up from germline, CDR1 is SEHNR and CDR2 is FQNEAQ (reference sequence). For the CDR3, the DNA is TGTGCCAGCAGCTCCCCCCTCCTGGAGCAGTACTTC. Encoded protein: CASSSPLLEQYF.

This clonotype has a single count. The genes are TRBV3-1 and TRBJ2-5; 8 bases agree with TRBD2. CDR1 and CDR2 from the germline V gene are LGHDT and YNNKEL (reference sequence). This CDR3 spans 16 amino acids. V was clipped by 1 base and J by 13 bases; unmatched bases: 17. The CDR3 DNA is TGTGCCAGCAGCCAAGTTTTCCGGGAGGGGGTTGAGCCCCCGTACTTC. It translates to CASSQVFREGVEPPYF.

Here the CDR3 DNA reads TGTGCCAGCAGCGTAGGAAAGGGGGCCTACGAGCAGTACTTC. Residues: CASSVGKGAYEQYF. The rearrangement uses TRBV9 and TRBJ2-7; the D gene is possibly TRBD1 (6 bases). Trimming pared 0 bases from V and 2 bases from J, leaving 9 bases between. The CDR3 has 14 residues. Germline assignment: CDR1 SGDLS and CDR2 YYNGEE.

The rearrangement links TRBV30 to TRBJ1-1; tentatively, D is TRBD1 (5 bases). V dropped 0 bases and J dropped 7 bases, with 12 bases sitting between them. Per the germline V gene, CDR1 is GTSNPN and CDR2 is SVGIG (reference sequence). The CDR3 sequence is 13 residues long. The CDR3 spells CAWSVLLRGEAFF. The DNA for the CDR3 is TGTGCCTGGAGTGTACTTCTAAGGGGTGAAGCTTTCTTT.

The chain has TRBV27 and TRBJ2-7; D is unresolved. V lost 6 bases and J lost 2, with 20 bases in between. CDR3 length: 16 amino acids. The V gene's germline CDR1 is MNHEY and CDR2 SMNVEV (reference sequence). For the CDR3, the DNA is TGTGCCAGCAGAACCCGGCTAGTAATGGGGACCTACGAGCAGTACTTC. Translation gives CASRTRLVMGTYEQYF.

Ten or more counts support this clonotype. This rearrangement joins TRBV6-9 to TRBJ2-3, with D uncertain. This CDR3 comprises 10 residues. Deletions cut 6 bases from V and 10 bases from J, with 8 bases between. CDR1 and CDR2 (germline): MNHGY, SVAAGI. This CDR3 is CASRVVAQYF. CDR3 DNA sequence: TGTGCCAGCAGGGTGGTTGCGCAGTATTTT.

This clonotype was observed a few times. The chain employs TRBV30 and TRBJ2-1; unclear D gene. V was cut by 0 bases and J by 8 bases, with 5 bases left in between. The length of the CDR3 is 11 residues. In germline, CDR1 is GTSNPN, CDR2 SVGIG (reference sequence). CDR3 nucleotide sequence: TGTGCCTGGAGTGTGGTCGATGAGCAGTTCTTC. Its protein is CAWSVVDEQFF.

Concerning this clonotype itself: A much larger clone differs by one base, so this may be a read error. The chain uses TRBV7-4 and TRBJ1-4; no clear D. The CDR3 is made up of 13 amino acids. The germline CDR1 and CDR2 sequences are SGHVT and SQSDAQ. Trimming took 2 bases from V and 8 from J, leaving 9 bases between them. For the CDR3, the DNA is TGTGCCAGCAGCTTATCCTCCGGGGAAAAACTGTTTTTT. This sequence encodes CASSLSSGEKLFF.

Points on this clonotype: A read error is possible here, since a much larger clone lies one base away. The genes are TRBV28 and TRBJ2-7; D may be TRBD1 (6 bases). This CDR3 is 14 amino acids long. The germline V and J ends were trimmed by 5 bases and 6 bases, with 17 bases remaining between them. From germline, CDR1 is MDHEN and CDR2 SYDVKM. CDR3 loop: CASSSRQEAFEQYF. In DNA, the CDR3 is TGTGCCAGCAGTAGCCGACAGGAGGCTTTCGAGCAGTACTTC.